The entry below describes one T cell receptor beta chain. This clone has only a few counts. Its antigen has not been determined. No base quality values were provided; no much bigger clone lies one nucleotide off. The data originate from a study of cytomegalovirus exposure and HLA in healthy donors (TCRdb year 2017). In terms of the full investigation: According to a later analysis, one platform produced both the 110 or so validation repertoires and the 670 or so repertoires of the first cohort. In addition to the first cohort of roughly 670 subjects, a separate validation cohort of 130 or so different subjects was used. The aim of the study was to test whether cataloging public T cell receptors could identify signatures of past pathogen exposure. To predict cytomegalovirus infection status, the study combined high-throughput TCR immunosequencing, statistical association of individual TCRs with disease status, and machine learning.

Overall results and qualifications from the work: The classifier was reported to diagnose cytomegalovirus status with high specificity and sensitivity in both the original and validation cohorts. It was suggested by the authors that the approach could potentially be generalized to other disease states and immunological phenotypes. A total of 150 to 200 TCR beta chains were listed by the study as associated with cytomegalovirus. The validation cohort had no HLA typing available for a later analysis, so co-occurrence within that cohort was assessed over all 120 or so repertoires. Subsequent analysis determined that TCRs grouped into clusters in the first cohort also showed a tendency toward co-occurrence across the 120 or so validation repertoires, and approximately 94% of cluster scores exceeded 0. Most TCR sequences were seen in very few donors, while some public TCRs were found in many individuals. In vitro tests confirmed that a few of the cytomegalovirus-associated TCR beta chains recognize cytomegalovirus antigens.

The donors were included in the validation cohort of over a hundred subjects, a group kept apart from the approximately 650-subject first cohort. The library relied on the immunoSEQ multiplex PCR assay. On the authors' methods: A statistical classification framework was built to diagnose cytomegalovirus status from the catalog of TCR beta chain sequences. TCRdb's version of the immuneACCESS table is confined to in-frame rearrangements and falls short of the full clone set. An unresolved V gene accounts for under half of the shortfall where checked; the remainder is of unknown origin. The V and J calls and clone size come from that table; D and trimming were worked out from the DNA. The sample records about 350,000 clones, about nine tenths of which are singletons. Roughly 1.2% of the sample is in the top ten clones. V is trimmed back by 1 base and J by 5 bases, and the junction contains 3 bases that no gene match accounts for. Including cysteine and phenylalanine, the CDR3 has 15 amino acids. Only the CDR3 DNA stays, 45 bases, in frame from base 1. CDR1 SEHNR and CDR2 FQNEAQ were looked up in the germline V gene (reference sequence).

The source is a woman aged 25 to 45 in good health and CMV-seropositive. The V gene is TRBV7-9 and the J gene is TRBJ2-5; 11 middle bases align to TRBD2. The sequencing sample was made of PBMCs. The DNA sequence is TGTGCCAGCAGCTTAGAACTAGCGGGAGTTGAGACCCAGTACTTC. The resulting protein is CASSLELAGVETQYF.